Each of the 19 T cell receptor beta chains below was sequenced from the same sample in a study of blood T cells in healthy people across ages. Then a second PCR, running about 6 to 12 cycles, was carried out with a sample-barcoded 5' primer and a J-beta primer mix. TCRdb itself ran the 5' RACE reads through MiXCR, one entry per CDR3 protein. The table shows 650,000 to 800,000 distinct CDR3 sequences, with roughly 44% occurring only once. Sequencing was carried out using blood. All receptors derive from a man aged 60-69 years in good health.

The chain links TRBV7-8 to TRBJ2-7; D is perhaps TRBD1 (6 bases). There are 15 residues in the CDR3. V was pared by 5 bases and J by 0 bases, with 14 bases between. Germline V gene sequence: CDR1 SGHVS, CDR2 FQNEAQ. The CDR3 region is CASSPTGSLSYEQYF. In DNA, the CDR3 is TGTGCCAGCAGCCCCACAGGGTCCCTCTCCTACGAGCAGTACTTC.

The chain employs TRBV20-1 and TRBJ2-5, with 8 bases aligning to TRBD2. CDR1 is DFQATT, CDR2 SNEGSKA, per germline (reference sequence). The CDR3 spans 16 residues. V shed 1 base, J shed 4 bases, and the junction held 11 bases outside the gene matches. CDR3 nucleotide sequence: TGCAGTGCTAGAGTTAGCCGGGGGGCGGGGGGAGAGACCCAGTACTTC. Amino acid sequence: CSARVSRGAGGETQYF.

This chain connects TRBV5-1 to TRBJ1-1; D is unclear. CDR1 and CDR2 from the germline V gene are SGHRS and YFSETQ. Trimming removed 1 base from V and 6 bases from J, with 10 bases in between. This CDR3 contains 13 residues. The CDR3 is CASSLKGSAEAFF. The CDR3 nucleotides are TGCGCCAGCAGCTTGAAAGGGTCGGCTGAAGCTTTCTTT.

The chain employs TRBV5-6 and TRBJ2-7; no reliable D call. This CDR3 has 15 residues. Trimming shortened V by 4 bases and J by 9 bases, and 23 bases separated the two germline ends. Germline CDR1 SGHDT, CDR2 YYEEEE. The CDR3 DNA sequence: TGTGCCAGCAGCCTAAGTGCGGTGACACTACGTGGGCAGTACTTC. Amino acid sequence: CASSLSAVTLRGQYF.

The gene calls are TRBV12-3 or TRBV12-4 and TRBJ2-3; perhaps TRBD2 as D (6 bases). This CDR3 has 14 amino acids. Trimming took off 4 bases at V and 5 bases at J, with 13 bases between the two ends. The CDR3 loop is CASSCGVGGDTQYF. The CDR3 DNA reads TGTGCCAGCAGTTGTGGGGTGGGAGGAGATACGCAGTATTTT.

The rearrangement joins TRBV30 to TRBJ2-7; D is possibly TRBD2 (7 bases). This CDR3 is 15 amino acids long. The ends were cut back, 3 bases at V and 2 bases at J, with 17 bases in the middle. Germline V gene lookup returns CDR1 GTSNPN and CDR2 SVGIG (reference sequence). The DNA for the CDR3 is TGTGCCTGGAGGGCGAGGGGGGGTTGGACCTACGAGCAGTACTTC. It encodes CAWRARGGWTYEQYF.

The J gene is TRBJ2-7, the V gene TRBV7-2; TRBD2 matches 10 bases. The J segment lost 1 base and the V segment lost 10 bases, leaving 13 bases of the junction unmatched. Germline V gives CDR1 SGHTA, CDR2 FQGNSA. The CDR3 has 16 residues. The CDR3 sequence is CAISEHTSGVSYEQYF. The CDR3 coding sequence is TGTGCCATCAGTGAGCACACTAGCGGGGTTTCCTACGAGCAGTACTTC.

The chain has TRBV5-4 and TRBJ2-5; 7 bases are shared with TRBD1. Trimming removed 4 bases from V and 5 bases from J; junction bases left unmatched: 8. This CDR3 has 14 amino acids. Germline V lookup: CDR1 SGHNT, CDR2 YYREEE (reference sequence). CDR3 bases: TGTGCCAGCAGCCCGACAGGGCCAACGGAGACCCAGTACTTC. As protein: CASSPTGPTETQYF.

This clonotype was found a few times. J is TRBJ2-7 and V is TRBV19; TRBD1 or TRBD2 may be the D gene (5 bases each). V was shortened by 6 bases and J by 2 bases, with 14 bases between the two germline ends. Germline values: CDR1 LNHDA, CDR2 SQIVND (reference sequence). This CDR3 is 14 amino acids long. As DNA, the CDR3 is TGTGCCAGTAGCGGGACGGCATATCCCTACGAGCAGTACTTC. Translation: CASSGTAYPYEQYF.

This clonotype has more than one count but fewer than ten. The chain combines TRBV7-6 with TRBJ2-3; D gene uncertain. Germline V gene lookup returns CDR1 SGHVS and CDR2 FNYEAQ. The CDR3 contains 12 residues. Trimming removed 3 bases from V and 5 bases from J, with 6 bases in between. The CDR3 sequence: CASSFTLDTQYF. Written as DNA, the CDR3 is TGTGCCAGCAGCTTCACGTTAGATACGCAGTATTTT.

The chain links TRBV28 to TRBJ1-1; tentatively, D is TRBD1 (6 bases). The CDR3 is 14 residues long. Looked up from germline, CDR1 is MDHEN and CDR2 is SYDVKM. The V gene lost 6 bases and the J gene lost 4 bases, with 15 bases spanning the gap. The CDR3 region is CASSRTVRGTEAFF. In DNA, the CDR3 is TGTGCCAGCAGCCGGACAGTCAGGGGCACTGAAGCTTTCTTT.

This clonotype was recorded many times. The V gene is TRBV20-1, the J gene TRBJ2-1; a weak D match, TRBD1 (5 bases). The CDR3 loop spans 15 amino acids. Germline loops: CDR1 DFQATT, CDR2 SNEGSKA (reference sequence). V shed 5 bases and J shed 5 bases, with 19 bases lying between them. The CDR3 region is CSAVSTDSGHNEQFF. The CDR3 DNA is TGCAGTGCTGTGAGCACCGACAGTGGCCACAATGAGCAGTTCTTC.

This clonotype was found a few times. The rearrangement uses TRBV15 and TRBJ2-1; D is possibly TRBD2 (6 bases). The germline CDR1 and CDR2 sequences are LNHNV and YYDKDF (reference sequence). The ends were cut back, 2 bases at V and 8 bases at J, with 13 bases in the middle. The CDR3 loop spans 14 amino acids. CDR3 residues: CATSRQRSGYEQFF. CDR3 in DNA: TGTGCCACCAGCAGACAACGGAGCGGGTATGAGCAGTTCTTC. The whole variable domain, filled in from reference TRBV15 and TRBJ2-1, reads DAMVIQNPRYQVTQFGKPVTLSCSQTLNHNVMYWYQQKSSQAPKLLFHYYDKDFNNEADTPDNFQSRRPNTSFCFLDIRSPGLGDTAMYLCATSRQRSGYEQFFGPGTRLTVL.

The chain has TRBV7-9 and TRBJ2-1; D perhaps matches TRBD2 (5 bases). The germline CDR1 and CDR2 sequences are SEHNR and FQNEAQ (reference sequence). CDR3 length: 13 amino acids. V dropped 5 bases and J dropped 13 bases, with 18 bases sitting between them. In nucleotides, the CDR3 is TGTGCCAGCAGCACTAGATCCGAAGAGACCCAGTTCTTC. This codes for CASSTRSEETQFF.

CDR3 in DNA: TGTGCCAGCAGTGTCGAGAGGGGGGGCCACTACGAGCAGTACTTC. Protein product: CASSVERGGHYEQYF. The gene calls are TRBV7-2 and TRBJ2-7; perhaps TRBD2 as D (7 bases). Trimming removed 6 bases at V and 3 bases at J, with 18 bases between. The CDR3 has 15 residues. Germline CDR1 reads SGHTA; CDR2 reads FQGNSA.

The chain combines TRBV20-1 with TRBJ2-1, with no clear D. The CDR3 consists of 12 residues. The germline V gene has CDR1 DFQATT and CDR2 SNEGSKA (reference sequence). V was pared by 3 bases and J by 9 bases, with 12 bases between. The CDR3 sequence is CSASDLDAEQFF. CDR3 bases: TGCAGTGCTAGCGATCTAGATGCTGAGCAGTTCTTC.

Only a few counts were recorded for this clonotype. V and J are TRBV6-1 and TRBJ2-1; D might be TRBD1 (6 bases). Germline V gene data show CDR1 as MNHNS and CDR2 as SASEGT. V dropped 1 base and J dropped 15 bases, with 19 bases sitting between them. This CDR3 is built from 14 residues. CDR3: CASSEGTDSRNLFF. CDR3 nucleotides: TGTGCCAGCAGTGAAGGGACAGACTCCAGGAATTTGTTCTTC.

On this clonotype itself: The germline gene is not matched at one end of the junction; a read error may be the cause. The chain has TRBV7-9 and TRBJ1-2; a weak D match, TRBD1 (6 bases). CDR1 is SEHNR, CDR2 FQNEAQ, per germline (reference sequence). This CDR3 has 12 residues. This CDR3 is CPSRPGQGRYTF. CDR3 sequence (DNA): TGTCCCAGCAGACCGGGGCAGGGGCGCTACACCTTC.

The chain links TRBV27 to TRBJ1-2; D may be TRBD1 (5 bases). Per the germline V gene, CDR1 is MNHEY and CDR2 is SMNVEV (reference sequence). This CDR3 has 15 residues. V lost 4 bases to trimming and J lost 0 bases, with 12 bases between them. CDR3 protein: CASSSGPIANYGYTF. The CDR3 DNA sequence: TGTGCCAGCAGTTCGGGACCGATAGCTAACTATGGCTACACCTTC.